The T cell receptor (beta chain) under discussion was sequenced for a study of beta chain features in type 1 diabetes. Reverse transcription of all isolated RNA meant that expressed TCRB transcripts were sequenced. Using immunoSEQ multiplex PCR, the repertoire was profiled, and TCRdb retains in-frame clones only, with some absent. The data show under 300,000 clones, about 14% seen once. Study-level findings and limits: Among all four CD4+ subsets, Type 1 diabetes patients had TCRB CDR3s that were moderately but significantly shorter.

Turning to this clone: Its antigen is undetermined.

Material: naive CD4+ T cells from blood. The TCR was taken from a man aged 25-40 years with type 1 diabetes.

CDR3 DNA: TGTGCCAGCAGTGCATTACAGGGGATGGGCACTGAAGCTTTCTTT. Its protein is CASSALQGMGTEAFF. The V and J genes are TRBV6-1 and TRBJ1-1; 7 nucleotides match TRBD1. The germline V gene has CDR1 MNHNS and CDR2 SASEGT. The CDR3 runs 15 residues. The junction had 9 bases not matched to a gene; V was cut back by 4 bases and J by 4 bases.